Following are 14 T cell receptor beta chains from one sample sequenced in a study of cytomegalovirus exposure and HLA in healthy donors. TCRdb's copy holds only in-frame clones and misses some; the assay was immunoSEQ multiplex PCR. The sample lists fewer than 120,000 clones; approximately 90% were seen once. The sample was PBMCs. The receptor set was obtained from a woman in her 30s in good health and CMV-seropositive.

The genes are TRBV7-2 and TRBJ1-2, with D possibly TRBD1 on 6 matching bases. Between the trimmed V and J ends, which lost 4 bases and 2 bases, there was a span of 8 bases. Germline V lookup: CDR1 SGHTA, CDR2 FQGNSA. The length of the CDR3 is 13 residues. CDR3 in DNA: TGTGCCAGCAGCTCCGGACAGAACTATGGCTACACCTTC. Residues: CASSSGQNYGYTF.

The CDR3 is CASSLDPRGLEQYF. In DNA, the CDR3 is TGCGCCAGCAGCTTGGACCCCAGGGGGCTCGAGCAGTACTTC. V gene TRBV5-1 combines with J gene TRBJ2-7; 8 positions match TRBD1. This CDR3 contains 14 residues. J lost 6 bases, V lost 0 bases, and 5 bases had no gene match. The germline V gene encodes CDR1 SGHRS and CDR2 YFSETQ.

The chain employs TRBV4-1 and TRBJ1-2, with a tentative D call TRBD1 (5 bases). CDR1 is MGHRA, CDR2 YSYEKL, per germline. V gave up 2 bases and J gave up 7 bases, with 17 bases separating them. The CDR3 totals 15 residues. As DNA, the CDR3 is TGCGCCAGCAGCCAACCTGTATCGGGGGTGCGTGGCTACACCTTC. It codes for CASSQPVSGVRGYTF.

The chain is built from TRBV2 and TRBJ2-5; 11 bases align to TRBD2. This CDR3 region has 15 residues. Germline V CDR1 and CDR2: SNHLY, FYNNEI. V dropped 11 bases and J dropped 2; count of bases not matched to a gene: 10. In DNA form, the CDR3 reads TGTGCCTACAGCAAGGGGACTAGCGGACAAGAGACCCAGTACTTC. Protein: CAYSKGTSGQETQYF.

The V call is TRBV29-1, the J call TRBJ1-1; D might be TRBD1 (5 bases). The CDR3 is 13 residues long. Germline V gene lookup returns CDR1 SQVTM and CDR2 ANQGSEA. The CDR3 DNA follows: TGCAGAGCCAGTACGGGGGTGAACACTGAAGCTTTCTTT. Translating gives CRASTGVNTEAFF.

This clone was detected only once. In DNA form, the CDR3 reads TGTGCCAGCAGCCCCGGACAGGGAGGCCAGCCCCAGCATTTT. It is translated as CASSPGQGGQPQHF. V gene TRBV7-2 combines with J gene TRBJ1-5; 8 bases line up with TRBD1. V lost 5 bases and J lost 7; bases outside the gene matches: 7. Germline V gene lookup returns CDR1 SGHTA and CDR2 FQGNSA. CDR3 length: 14 amino acids.

V and J are TRBV4-2 and TRBJ2-1, with TRBD2 matching 11 bases. The germline V gene encodes CDR1 LGHNA and CDR2 YNFKEQ. V shed 1 base, J shed 8 bases, and the junction held 7 bases outside the gene matches. This CDR3 region has 16 residues. The CDR3 DNA follows: TGTGCCAGCAGCCAAGGGCGACTAGCGGGGCCCCATGAGCAGTTCTTC. Amino acids: CASSQGRLAGPHEQFF.

The chain has TRBV11-2 and TRBJ2-7; 10 positions match TRBD1. The ends lost 4 bases at V and 5 bases at J; junction bases unmatched: 11. Germline V lookup: CDR1 SGHAT, CDR2 FQNNGV. This CDR3 spans 16 amino acids. The CDR3 spells CASSSTDRGRLNEQYF. The CDR3 DNA sequence: TGTGCCAGCAGCTCTACTGACAGGGGGCGGCTAAACGAGCAGTACTTC.

The chain combines TRBV4-3 with TRBJ2-1, with D possibly TRBD2 on 5 matching bases. Trimming pared 0 bases from V and 1 base from J, leaving 10 bases between. This CDR3 has 16 residues. Germline V CDR1 and CDR2: LGHNA, YSLEER. The CDR3 protein is CASSQDPRASYNEQFF. The CDR3 DNA reads TGCGCCAGCAGCCAAGATCCGAGGGCGTCCTACAATGAGCAGTTCTTC.

V and J are TRBV29-1 and TRBJ2-3; maybe TRBD2 (5 bases). Trimming cost V 4 bases and J 6 bases, with 14 bases left between them. The CDR3 totals 13 residues. Per the germline V gene, CDR1 is SQVTM and CDR2 is ANQGSEA. Written as DNA, the CDR3 is TGCAGCGTTGGGGAAAGCGGTACGGATACGCAGTATTTT. This sequence encodes CSVGESGTDTQYF.

The chain employs TRBV7-2 and TRBJ2-1, with 9 bases that match TRBD1. Germline lookup yields CDR1 SGHTA and CDR2 FQGNSA. The trim removed 5 bases at V and 14 bases at J, leaving 10 bases unmatched. CDR3 size: 13 residues. CDR3 DNA: TGTGCCAGCAGCACACAGGGGGCTGGGAAGAAGTTCTTC. It codes for CASSTQGAGKKFF.

CDR3 bases: TGTGCCAGCAGTGTCGAGGAGATGAACACTGAAGCTTTCTTT. The encoded protein is CASSVEEMNTEAFF. V and J are TRBV6-1 and TRBJ1-1; no clear D gene. The CDR3 runs to 14 residues. V was pared by 4 bases and J by 0 bases, with 9 bases between. Germline loops: CDR1 MNHNS, CDR2 SASEGT.

This chain joins TRBV28 and TRBJ2-7, with 7 nucleotides matching TRBD1. CDR1 is MDHEN and CDR2 is SYDVKM in the germline V gene. The CDR3 contains 14 residues. Trimming removed 7 bases from V and 0 bases from J; junction bases left unmatched: 6. For the CDR3, the DNA is TGTGCCAGCACTCGTGGGGACAGCTCCTACGAGCAGTACTTC. As protein: CASTRGDSSYEQYF.

The chain links TRBV5-6 to TRBJ2-3; tentative D call: TRBD2 (6 bases). V dropped 4 bases and J dropped 6 bases, with 21 bases sitting between them. The germline gives CDR1 SGHDT, CDR2 YYEEEE. The CDR3 covers 16 residues. CDR3 in amino acids: CASSTGVRGLGDTQYF. CDR3 DNA: TGTGCCAGCAGCACGGGGGTTAGGGGCCTTGGGGATACGCAGTATTTT.